The TCR beta chain described here comes from a study of CD8 T cells in ankylosing spondylitis. V was clipped by 0 bases and J by 4 bases, with 12 bases between them. From germline, CDR1 is MNHEY and CDR2 SMNVEV (reference sequence). The CDR3 totals 15 residues. TCRdb re-analysed the 5' RACE reads in MiXCR, keeping a single row per CDR3 protein. Of approximately 550,000 distinct CDR3 sequences in the sample, about an eighth were seen once. Turning to this clonotype: Its antigen is unidentified.

Study-level findings and limits: It appeared that ankylosing spondylitis blood was characterized by a TCR beta motif of seven or eight highly homologous variants. It was reported that disease-linked clones were significantly enriched in matched ankylosing spondylitis synovial fluid.

The rearrangement uses TRBV27 and TRBJ1-2; D possibly corresponds to TRBD1 (5 bases). This receptor was taken from a male donor with ankylosing spondylitis. Material: blood, either unsorted or a sorted T cell fraction (not recorded which). The CDR3 nucleotides are TGTGCCAGCAGTTTATCGGTGTTGGACATCTATGGCTACACCTTC. It encodes CASSLSVLDIYGYTF.